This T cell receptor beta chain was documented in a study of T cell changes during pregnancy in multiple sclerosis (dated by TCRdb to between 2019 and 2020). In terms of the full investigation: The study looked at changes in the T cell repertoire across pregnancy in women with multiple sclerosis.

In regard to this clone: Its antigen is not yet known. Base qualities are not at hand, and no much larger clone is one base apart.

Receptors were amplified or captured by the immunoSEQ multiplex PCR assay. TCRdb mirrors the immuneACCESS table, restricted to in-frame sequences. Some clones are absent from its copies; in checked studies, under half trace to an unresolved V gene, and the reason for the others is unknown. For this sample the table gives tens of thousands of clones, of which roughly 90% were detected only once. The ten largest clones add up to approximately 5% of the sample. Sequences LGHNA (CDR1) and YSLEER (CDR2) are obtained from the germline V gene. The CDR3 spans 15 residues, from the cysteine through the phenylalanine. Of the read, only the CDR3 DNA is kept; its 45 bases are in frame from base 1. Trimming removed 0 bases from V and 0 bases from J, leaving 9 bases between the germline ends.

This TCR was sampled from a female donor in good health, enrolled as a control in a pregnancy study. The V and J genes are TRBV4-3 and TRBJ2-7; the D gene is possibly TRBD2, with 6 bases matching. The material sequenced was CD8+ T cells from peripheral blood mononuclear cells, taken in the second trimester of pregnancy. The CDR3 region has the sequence CASSQDGGSSYEQYF. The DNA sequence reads TGCGCCAGCAGCCAAGATGGAGGGAGCTCCTACGAGCAGTACTTC.